One sample yielded the 2 T cell receptor delta chains listed below, sequenced in a study of Vδ1+ human thymocytes. Study conclusions and caveats: Highly polyclonal TRG and TRD repertoires with Gaussian CDR3 length distributions appeared in thymus.

The template was reverse-transcribed extracted RNA. Multiplex PCR used pooled V-gene forward primers and a constant-region reverse primer to amplify CDR3s. TCRdb re-called clones from the multiplex PCR reads using CATT. The table has over 45,000 delta-chain clones, about a sixth seen once; the top ten hold roughly 0.5%. Their target antigens are unknown. The sample taken for sequencing was Vdelta1+ gamma-delta thymocytes from the thymus. Indicated subset: FACS-sorted CD3+ TCRalphabeta- TCRVdelta1+ TCRVdelta2- thymocytes. Receptors originate from a boy in the first two years of life who had congenital heart surgery.

This clone was picked up a small number of times. The V and J genes are TRDV1 and TRDJ1; D is possibly TRDD3 (6 bases). V was shortened by 2 bases and J by 0 bases, with 22 bases between the two germline ends. The CDR3 consists of 19 residues. Germline V lookup: CDR1 TSWWSYY, CDR2 QGS. The CDR3, as DNA: TGTGCTCTTGGGGAAGCGTCGGCGCTAGGGGATTGGTACACCGATAAACTCATCTTT. It translates to CALGEASALGDWYTDKLIF.

The chain joins TRDV1 to TRDJ1; 8 positions match TRDD3. Unmatched junction bases numbered 19, after V lost 5 bases and J lost 2 bases. Germline CDR1 and CDR2: TSWWSYY and QGS. CDR3 length: 19 amino acids. CDR3 sequence: CALGRERIWGIGRTDKLIF. The CDR3 nucleotides read TGTGCTCTTGGGAGGGAACGGATATGGGGGATTGGACGAACCGATAAACTCATCTTT.